This entry features one TCR beta chain sequence. CDR1 is SGHTA and CDR2 is FQGTGA in the germline V gene. V trimming: 1 base; J trimming: 4 bases; junction bases outside the gene matches: 2. The CDR3 length is 17 residues. Generated by immunoSEQ multiplex PCR, the TCRdb table keeps only in-frame clones and is missing some. Of 200,000 to 250,000 clones detected, around 80% appear once; the ten largest clones hold roughly 1.3%. This specimen belongs to a study of blood T cell repertoires in COVID-19. The sample consisted of peripheral blood. The source is a woman aged 25-40 years with COVID-19, enrolled during active disease. The chain uses TRBV7-3 and TRBJ2-6; 12 bases agree with TRBD2. This chain's CDR3 is CASSLRLAGAGANVLTF. CDR3 coding DNA: TGTGCCAGCAGCTTAAGACTAGCGGGAGCGGGGGCCAACGTCCTGACTTTC.